This is a list of T cell receptor beta chains from one sample in a study of CD8 T cells in Susac syndrome. TCRdb reprocessed the immunoSEQ multiplex PCR reads with MiXCR, giving one entry per CDR3 protein. The sample lists 150,000 to 200,000 distinct CDR3 sequences, 80% to 95% occurring once. Sequences were obtained from CD4+ T cells from PBMCs. The receptors originated from a human donor in good health. CDR3s include the opening cysteine and the closing phenylalanine or tryptophan. Fields, in order: CDR3 DNA, CDR3 protein, D gene, V gene, J gene, clone size. A D gene is named only where the DNA matches it firmly. For some rows the clone size is stated as once, few or many, or as a class when expanded; others skip it.

DNA: TGTGCCAGGGGGGGACAGGACTATGGCTACACCTTC; CDR3: CARGGQDYGYTF; D: TRBD1; V: TRBV2; J: TRBJ1-2; size: .
DNA: TGTGCCAGCACCTTAGGGTCGACAGCTTGGTGGGAAGAGACCCAGTACTTC; CDR3: CASTLGSTAWWEETQYF; D: .; V: TRBV6-1; J: TRBJ2-5; size: once
DNA: TGTGCCAGTCTCAGGACAGGGGGAAGCACAGATACGCAGTATTTT; CDR3: CASLRTGGSTDTQYF; D: TRBD1; V: TRBV18; J: TRBJ2-3; size: .
DNA: TGCGCCAGCAAGGGACTAGCGGGGGGGTCGGGAGAGACCCAGTACTTC; CDR3: CASKGLAGGSGETQYF; D: TRBD2; V: TRBV10-2; J: TRBJ2-5; size: .
DNA: TGTGCCAGCAGCCTAGCTTACAATGAGCAGTTCTTC; CDR3: CASSLAYNEQFF; D: .; V: TRBV3-1; J: TRBJ2-1; size: few
DNA: TGTGCCAGCAGCCAAGGGACTAGCGGTGACACAGATACGCAGTATTTT; CDR3: CASSQGTSGDTDTQYF; D: TRBD2; V: TRBV3-1; J: TRBJ2-3; size: .
DNA: TGTGCCAGCAGCCTTACGGACATACCCTACGAGCAGTACTTC; CDR3: CASSLTDIPYEQYF; D: .; V: TRBV3-1; J: TRBJ2-7; size: once
DNA: TGTGCCAGCAGCTTAAGCACAGGGGTTCCGCAGTTCTTC; CDR3: CASSLSTGVPQFF; D: TRBD1; V: TRBV7-2; J: TRBJ2-1; size: .
DNA: TGTGCCAGCAGCCCCTCCCGACGGCCATATGGCTACACCTTC; CDR3: CASSPSRRPYGYTF; D: .; V: TRBV6-5; J: TRBJ1-2; size: .
DNA: TGTGCCAGCAGCTTAGGAGGCCGGGGGGGCCGGTACGAGCAGTACTTC; CDR3: CASSLGGRGGRYEQYF; D: TRBD2; V: TRBV7-2; J: TRBJ2-7; size: once
DNA: TGCAGTGCCCCACGGGGACAGGGGACCTCTGGGGCCAACGTCCTGACTTTC; CDR3: CSAPRGQGTSGANVLTF; D: TRBD1; V: TRBV20-1; J: TRBJ2-6; size: once
DNA: TGTGCCAGCAGTTACTCCTCGGCGGGGGGCTACAATGAGCAGTTCTTC; CDR3: CASSYSSAGGYNEQFF; D: TRBD2; V: TRBV6-5; J: TRBJ2-1; size: .
DNA: TGTGCCAGCAGCCGGACGAGGGGGGAGAATTCACCCCTCCACTTT; CDR3: CASSRTRGENSPLHF; D: .; V: TRBV7-6; J: TRBJ1-6; size: .
DNA: TGTGCCAGCAGCTTCGATTGGACTAGCTACGAGCAGTACTTC; CDR3: CASSFDWTSYEQYF; D: TRBD2; V: TRBV5-6; J: TRBJ2-7; size: .
DNA: TGTGCCAGCAGTTTATTGCGGGGTGGAAACATTCAGTACTTC; CDR3: CASSLLRGGNIQYF; D: .; V: TRBV27; J: TRBJ2-4; size: once
DNA: TGTGCCAGCAGCTTACAGGAAGGCGAGCAGTACTTC; CDR3: CASSLQEGEQYF; D: .; V: TRBV7-9; J: TRBJ2-7; size: .